There are many counts of the clone carrying this TCR beta chain. The antigen is not known. CDR1 and CDR2 (germline): SGHNT, YENEEA. This CDR3 region has 17 residues. V lost 5 bases, J lost 0 bases, and 10 bases stayed unmatched. The library protocol tagged each TCR cDNA with a unique molecular identifier. A single record per CDR3 protein comes from TCRdb applying MiXCR to the 5' RACE reads. The sample includes about 100,000 distinct CDR3 sequences, approximately 4.4% seen only once; the top ten take around 21%. The sample originates from a study of spatial heterogeneity in lung cancer. At the level of the study: A consistent excess of beta-chain over alpha-chain sequences was detected. Study-wide points: For expanded intratumoral alpha and beta TCRs, counts tracked tumor mutation counts.

Time point here: sample taken at primary tumor resection. A total of around 72 untreated early-stage non-small cell lung cancer patients served as donors. This sequence joins TRBV11-3 and TRBJ2-1; the match to TRBD2 covers 7 bases. The clonotype comes from a male donor with early-stage non-small cell lung cancer. The sample in question was lung tumor tissue, obtained at surgery. DNA of the CDR3: TGTGCCAGCAGCCCACTGGCGGGAGTGAGCTCCTACAATGAGCAGTTCTTC. Its protein product is CASSPLAGVSSYNEQFF.